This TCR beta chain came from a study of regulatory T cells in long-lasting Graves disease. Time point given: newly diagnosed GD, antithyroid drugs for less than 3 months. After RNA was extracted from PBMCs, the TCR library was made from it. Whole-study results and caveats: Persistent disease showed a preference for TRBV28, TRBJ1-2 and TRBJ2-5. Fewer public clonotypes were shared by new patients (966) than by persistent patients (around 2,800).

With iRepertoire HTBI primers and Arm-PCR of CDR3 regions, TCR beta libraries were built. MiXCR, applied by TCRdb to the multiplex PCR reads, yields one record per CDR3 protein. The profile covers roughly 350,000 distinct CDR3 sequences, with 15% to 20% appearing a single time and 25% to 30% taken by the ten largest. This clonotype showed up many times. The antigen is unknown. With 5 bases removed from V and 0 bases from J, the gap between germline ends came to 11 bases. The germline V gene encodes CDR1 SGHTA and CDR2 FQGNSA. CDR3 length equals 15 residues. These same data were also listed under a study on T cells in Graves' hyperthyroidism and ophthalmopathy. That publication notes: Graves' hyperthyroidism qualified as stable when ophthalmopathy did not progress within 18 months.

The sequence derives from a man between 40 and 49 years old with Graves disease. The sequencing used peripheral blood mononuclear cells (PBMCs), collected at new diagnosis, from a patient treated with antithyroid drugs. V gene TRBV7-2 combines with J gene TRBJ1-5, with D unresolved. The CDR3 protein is CASSLARNSNQPQHF. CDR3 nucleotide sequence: TGTGCCAGCAGCCTGGCACGAAATAGCAATCAGCCCCAGCATTTT.